The TCR beta chain described here comes from a study of identical twins. In its sample, this clonotype was seen many times. Its antigen is undetermined. Study conclusions and caveats: Partial confounding of zero-insertion analyses by invariant MAIT and iNKT cells was possible.

TCRdb re-called the 5' RACE reads with MiXCR, one entry per CDR3 protein. The table records around 680,000 distinct CDR3 sequences, under 9% of them present only once. The CDR3 has 11 residues. Trimming left V 2 bases short and J 5 bases short, with 3 bases between. A further study also used this sample, focusing on yellow fever vaccine responses in identical twins.

Sequencing was performed on PBMCs. The sequence came from a woman aged 18-29 years in good health. The gene calls are TRBV12-3 or TRBV12-4 and TRBJ2-5; D is unclear. Written as DNA, the CDR3 is TGTGCCAGCAGTTTATATGAGACCCAGTACTTC. Translation gives CASSLYETQYF.